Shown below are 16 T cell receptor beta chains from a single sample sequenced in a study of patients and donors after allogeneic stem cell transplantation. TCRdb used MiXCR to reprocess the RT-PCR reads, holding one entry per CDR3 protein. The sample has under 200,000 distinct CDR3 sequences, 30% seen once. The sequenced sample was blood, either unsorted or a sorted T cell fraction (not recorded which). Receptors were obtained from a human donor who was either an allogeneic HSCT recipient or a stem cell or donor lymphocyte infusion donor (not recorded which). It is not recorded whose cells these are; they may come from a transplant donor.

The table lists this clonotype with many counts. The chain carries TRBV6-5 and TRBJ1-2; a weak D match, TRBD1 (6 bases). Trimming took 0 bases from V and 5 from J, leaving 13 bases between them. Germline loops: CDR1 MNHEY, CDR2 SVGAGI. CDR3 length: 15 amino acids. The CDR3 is CASSYSSRGGYGYTF. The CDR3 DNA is TGTGCCAGCAGTTACTCGTCCAGAGGGGGTTATGGCTACACCTTC.

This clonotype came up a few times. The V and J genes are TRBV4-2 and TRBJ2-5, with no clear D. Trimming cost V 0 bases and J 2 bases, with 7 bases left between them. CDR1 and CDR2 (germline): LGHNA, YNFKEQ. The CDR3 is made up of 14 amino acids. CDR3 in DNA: TGTGCCAGCAGCCAAGAAAGGCAGCAAGAGACCCAGTACTTC. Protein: CASSQERQQETQYF.

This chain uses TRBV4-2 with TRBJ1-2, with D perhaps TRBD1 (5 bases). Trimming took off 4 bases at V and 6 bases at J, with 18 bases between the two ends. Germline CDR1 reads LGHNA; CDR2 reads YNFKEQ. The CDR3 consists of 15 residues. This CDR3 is CASSPLVGVRDGYTF. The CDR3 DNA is TGTGCCAGCAGCCCACTCGTAGGGGTTAGGGATGGCTACACCTTC.

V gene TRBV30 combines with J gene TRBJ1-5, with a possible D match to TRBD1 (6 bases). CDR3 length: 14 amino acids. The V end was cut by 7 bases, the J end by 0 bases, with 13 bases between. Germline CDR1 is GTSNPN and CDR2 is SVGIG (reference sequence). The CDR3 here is CAYGQFYSNQPQHF. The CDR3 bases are TGTGCCTACGGACAGTTTTATAGCAATCAGCCCCAGCATTTT.

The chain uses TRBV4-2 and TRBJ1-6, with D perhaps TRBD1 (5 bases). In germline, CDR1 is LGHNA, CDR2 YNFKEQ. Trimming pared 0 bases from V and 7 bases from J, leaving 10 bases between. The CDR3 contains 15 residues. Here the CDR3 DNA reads TGTGCCAGCAGCCAAGAAAAGGGGTGGAATTCACCCCTCCACTTT. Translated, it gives CASSQEKGWNSPLHF.

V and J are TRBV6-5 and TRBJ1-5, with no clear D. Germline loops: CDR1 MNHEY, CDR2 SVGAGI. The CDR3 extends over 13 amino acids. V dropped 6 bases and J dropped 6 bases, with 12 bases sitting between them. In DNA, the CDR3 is TGTGCCAGCAGCTATGACCCCACTCAGCCCCAGCATTTT. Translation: CASSYDPTQPQHF.

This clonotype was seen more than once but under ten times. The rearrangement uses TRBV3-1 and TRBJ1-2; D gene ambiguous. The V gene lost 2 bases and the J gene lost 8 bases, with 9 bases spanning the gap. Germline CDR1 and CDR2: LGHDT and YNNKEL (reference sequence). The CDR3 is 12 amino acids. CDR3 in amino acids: CASSQLGYGYTF. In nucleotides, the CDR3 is TGTGCCAGCAGCCAACTCGGGTACGGCTACACCTTC.

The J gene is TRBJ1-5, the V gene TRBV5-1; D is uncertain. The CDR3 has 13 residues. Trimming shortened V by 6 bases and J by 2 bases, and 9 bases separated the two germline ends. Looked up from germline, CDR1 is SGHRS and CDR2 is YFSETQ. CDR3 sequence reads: CASKAWGNQPQHF. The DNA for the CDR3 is TGCGCCAGCAAGGCGTGGGGCAATCAGCCCCAGCATTTT.

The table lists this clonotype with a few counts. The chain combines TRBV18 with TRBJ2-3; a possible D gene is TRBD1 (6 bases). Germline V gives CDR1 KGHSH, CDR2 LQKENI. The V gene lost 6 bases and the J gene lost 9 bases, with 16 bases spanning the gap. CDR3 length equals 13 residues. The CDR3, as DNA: TGTGCCAGCTCCCCCGACAGGCTAGGCACGCAGTATTTT. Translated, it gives CASSPDRLGTQYF. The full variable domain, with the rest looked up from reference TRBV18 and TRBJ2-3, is NAGVMQNPRHLVRRRGQEARLRCSPMKGHSHVYWYRQLPEEGLKFMVYLQKENIIDESGMPKERFSAEFPKEGPSILRIQQVVRGDSAAYFCASSPDRLGTQYFGPGTRLTVL.

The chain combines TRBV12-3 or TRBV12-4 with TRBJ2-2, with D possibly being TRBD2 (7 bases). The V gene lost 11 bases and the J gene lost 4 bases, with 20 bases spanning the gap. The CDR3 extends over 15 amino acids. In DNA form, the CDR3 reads TGTGCCGGGGGGGGGACATTATCCGGCACCGGGGAGCTGTTTTTT. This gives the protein CAGGGTLSGTGELFF.

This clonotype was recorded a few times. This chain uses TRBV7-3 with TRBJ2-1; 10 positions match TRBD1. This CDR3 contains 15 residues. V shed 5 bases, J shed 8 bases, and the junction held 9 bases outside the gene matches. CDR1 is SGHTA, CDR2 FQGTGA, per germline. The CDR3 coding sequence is TGTGCCAGCAGCCAACCGGGACAGGGGCCCGATGAGCAGTTCTTC. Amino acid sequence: CASSQPGQGPDEQFF. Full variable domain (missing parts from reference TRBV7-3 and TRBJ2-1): GAGVSQTPSNKVTEKGKYVELRCDPISGHTALYWYRQSLGQGPEFLIYFQGTGAADDSGLPNDRFFAVRPEGSVSTLKIQRTERGDSAVYLCASSQPGQGPDEQFFGPGTRLTVL.

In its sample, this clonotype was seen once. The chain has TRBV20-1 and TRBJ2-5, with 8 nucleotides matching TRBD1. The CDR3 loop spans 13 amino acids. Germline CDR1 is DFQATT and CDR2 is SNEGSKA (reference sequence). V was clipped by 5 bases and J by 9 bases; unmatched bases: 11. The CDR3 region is CSAPRTGLEAQYF. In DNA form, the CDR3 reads TGCAGTGCTCCGCGGACAGGGCTCGAGGCCCAGTACTTC.

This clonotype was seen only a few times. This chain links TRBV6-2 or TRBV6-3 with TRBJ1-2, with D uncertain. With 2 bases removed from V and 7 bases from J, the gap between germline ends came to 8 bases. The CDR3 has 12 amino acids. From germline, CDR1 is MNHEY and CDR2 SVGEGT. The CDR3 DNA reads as TGTGCCAGCAGTTACGGGGTCTTTGGCTACACCTTC. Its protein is CASSYGVFGYTF.

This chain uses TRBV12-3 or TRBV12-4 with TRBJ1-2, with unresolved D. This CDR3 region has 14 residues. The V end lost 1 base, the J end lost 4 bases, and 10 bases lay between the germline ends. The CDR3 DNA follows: TGTGCCAGCAGTTTAGACGGAGGCCCCTATGGCTACACCTTC. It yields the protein CASSLDGGPYGYTF.

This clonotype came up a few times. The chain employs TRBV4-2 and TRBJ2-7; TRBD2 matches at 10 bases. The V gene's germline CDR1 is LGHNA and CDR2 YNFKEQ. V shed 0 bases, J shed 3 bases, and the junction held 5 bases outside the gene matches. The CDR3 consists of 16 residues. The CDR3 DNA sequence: TGTGCCAGCAGCCAAGAAAGACTAGCGGGCATCTACGAGCAGTACTTC. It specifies CASSQERLAGIYEQYF.

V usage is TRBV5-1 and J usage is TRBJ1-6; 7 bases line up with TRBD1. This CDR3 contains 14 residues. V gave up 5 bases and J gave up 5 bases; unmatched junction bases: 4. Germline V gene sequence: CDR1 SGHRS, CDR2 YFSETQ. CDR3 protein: CASRAGTDNSPLHF. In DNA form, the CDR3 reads TGCGCCAGCAGAGCCGGGACAGATAATTCACCCCTCCACTTT.